One sample yielded the 21 T cell receptor beta chains listed below, sequenced in a study of T-cell reconstitution after alpha-beta-depleted transplantation in children. During its preparation, the TCRbeta library received unique molecular identifiers. TCRdb passed the PCR reads through MiXCR, listing each CDR3 protein once. The repertoire consists of 450,000 to 600,000 distinct CDR3 sequences, with approximately 20% occurring once and the leading ten covering over 3%. The sequences come from PBMCs from the stem cell graft donor, collected from the stem cell graft. The receptors originated from a human donor who donated a stem cell graft to a child with acute lymphoblastic leukemia.

The table lists this clonotype with a few counts. The gene calls are TRBV18 and TRBJ1-5, with a weak D call TRBD1 (5 bases). The CDR3 has 14 amino acids. Deletions cut 6 bases from V and 3 bases from J, with 12 bases between. In germline, CDR1 is KGHSH, CDR2 LQKENI. The CDR3 region is CASSSDSYNQPQHF. For the CDR3, the DNA is TGTGCCAGCTCTTCCGACAGCTACAATCAGCCCCAGCATTTT.

The V and J genes are TRBV4-1 and TRBJ1-4; 7 nucleotides match TRBD1. There are 15 residues in the CDR3. V lost 4 bases, J lost 8 bases, and 10 bases stayed unmatched. Germline V gene data show CDR1 as MGHRA and CDR2 as YSYEKL. The CDR3 DNA reads TGCGCCAGCAGCCGAGATGACAGGGTGGGAGAAAAACTGTTTTTT. Protein sequence: CASSRDDRVGEKLFF.

A note on this clonotype: The junction differs from germline at one of its ends, possibly a read error. The chain has TRBV3-1 and TRBJ2-3; either TRBD1 or TRBD2 may fit D (5 bases each). Germline V lookup: CDR1 LGHDT, CDR2 YNNKEL (reference sequence). This CDR3 spans 14 amino acids. The CDR3 region has the DNA TGTGCCAGAAACCCAGGGTGCGGGTCAGATACGCATTATTTT. Translating it yields CARNPGCGSDTHYF.

This chain connects TRBV5-1 to TRBJ2-2, with D possibly TRBD1 on 5 matching bases. The germline V gene has CDR1 SGHRS and CDR2 YFSETQ. V lost 0 bases and J 8 bases, leaving 20 bases between the germline ends. The CDR3 runs to 17 residues. CDR3 loop: CASSLEGSGLPGGELFF. In nucleotides, the CDR3 is TGCGCCAGCAGCTTGGAGGGGTCCGGGCTCCCCGGAGGGGAGCTGTTTTTT.

The chain carries TRBV4-2 and TRBJ2-4, with 10 nucleotides matching TRBD1. The CDR3 length is 21 residues. Germline V gives CDR1 LGHNA, CDR2 YNFKEQ. The V segment lost 2 bases and the J segment 0 bases; nucleotides outside the gene matches: 16. This CDR3 is CASSQRLTGGVGVSAKNIQYF. The CDR3, as DNA: TGTGCCAGCAGCCAACGACTGACAGGGGGCGTAGGGGTTTCAGCCAAAAACATTCAGTACTTC.

For the CDR3, the DNA is TGTGCCAGCAGAGAGACAGGAACCGATTATTCTGGAAACACCATATATTTT. Amino acid sequence: CASRETGTDYSGNTIYF. The chain has TRBV27 and TRBJ1-3; maybe TRBD1 (6 bases). V gave up 6 bases and J gave up 1 base, with 19 bases separating them. The CDR3 totals 17 residues. CDR1 and CDR2 (germline): MNHEY, SMNVEV (reference sequence).

This clonotype turned up a few times. The gene calls are TRBV6-1 and TRBJ2-3; TRBD2 aligns across 10 bases. The ends lost 1 base at V and 2 bases at J; junction bases unmatched: 6. The V gene's germline CDR1 is MNHNS and CDR2 SASEGT. The CDR3 consists of 17 residues. The CDR3 DNA sequence: TGTGCCAGCAGTGAAGTCCTAGCGGGAGACCTCACAGATACGCAGTATTTT. This codes for CASSEVLAGDLTDTQYF.

The chain recombines TRBV10-3 with TRBJ2-1, with TRBD1 identical over 9 bases. The CDR3 spans 14 residues. CDR1 and CDR2 from the germline V gene are ENHRY and SYGVKD. J was trimmed by 6 bases and V by 4 bases; bases with no gene match: 4. In DNA form, the CDR3 reads TGTGCCATCAGTGCATCGACAGGGGGCAATGAGCAGTTCTTC. Amino acids: CAISASTGGNEQFF.

The chain recombines TRBV20-1 with TRBJ2-7, with D tentatively TRBD2 (6 bases). The length of the CDR3 is 14 residues. Trimming took off 3 bases at V and 6 bases at J, with 18 bases between the two ends. Germline-derived CDR1 and CDR2 are DFQATT and SNEGSKA (reference sequence). The CDR3 spells CSARTGLRVSEQYF. CDR3 in DNA: TGCAGTGCTAGGACGGGACTCCGCGTCTCCGAGCAGTACTTC.

The table lists this clonotype with a few counts. The genes are TRBV7-2 and TRBJ2-7; weak D call: TRBD2 (5 bases). Per the germline V gene, CDR1 is SGHTA and CDR2 is FQGNSA. The V and J ends lost 6 bases and 3 bases respectively, with 9 bases between them. The CDR3 sequence is 12 residues long. CDR3 residues: CASSFGVYEQYF. CDR3 DNA sequence: TGTGCCAGCAGTTTCGGGGTCTACGAGCAGTACTTC.

J is TRBJ2-7 and V is TRBV5-4; 8 nucleotides match TRBD1. This CDR3 spans 15 amino acids. The trim removed 4 bases at V and 2 bases at J, leaving 8 bases unmatched. Germline values: CDR1 SGHNT, CDR2 YYREEE (reference sequence). The chain's CDR3 is CASSPGQGATYEQYF. The CDR3 coding sequence is TGTGCCAGCAGCCCTGGACAGGGAGCTACCTACGAGCAGTACTTC.

The chain carries TRBV29-1 and TRBJ1-4; 11 bases fit TRBD1. J lost 7 bases, V lost 7 bases, and 11 bases had no gene match. This CDR3 region has 15 residues. Per the germline V gene, CDR1 is SQVTM and CDR2 is ANQGSEA. CDR3 sequence: CSASSQGTGGEKLFF. CDR3 sequence (DNA): TGCAGCGCCTCCTCACAGGGGACAGGGGGTGAAAAACTGTTTTTT.

The chain links TRBV18 to TRBJ2-2, with no clear D. The length of the CDR3 is 14 residues. The V end was cut by 0 bases, the J end by 9 bases, with 11 bases between. Germline assignment: CDR1 KGHSH and CDR2 LQKENI. The CDR3 nucleotides read TGTGCCAGCTCACCACCCCAAAGGACCCGGGAGCTGTTTTTT. It yields the protein CASSPPQRTRELFF.

This clonotype was seen at least ten times. The rearrangement uses TRBV21-1 and TRBJ2-5; TRBD1 was called by the table and not checked on the DNA. TRBV21-1 is recorded as a pseudogene. The length of the CDR3 is 17 residues. This CDR3 reads CASSKETGDDQKETQYF. The CDR3 region has the DNA TGTGCCAGCAGCAAAGAAACAGGGGACGACCAAAAAGAGACCCAGTACTTC.

V gene TRBV12-3 or TRBV12-4 combines with J gene TRBJ1-1; 9 nucleotides line up with TRBD1. V dropped 4 bases and J dropped 3; count of bases not matched to a gene: 12. The CDR3 covers 17 residues. Here the CDR3 reads CASSSLVKGQGDTEAFF. The CDR3 bases are TGTGCCAGCAGTTCGCTGGTTAAGGGACAGGGCGACACTGAAGCTTTCTTT.

DNA of the CDR3: TGTGCCAGCAGCTTAGGGGCACTAGCGGGACCCTACAATGAGCAGTTCTTC. It yields the protein CASSLGALAGPYNEQFF. The chain uses TRBV7-9 and TRBJ2-1, with 10 bases fitting TRBD2. The V and J ends lost 1 base and 2 bases, in that order; junction bases with no gene match: 5. This CDR3 region has 17 residues. The germline V gene encodes CDR1 SEHNR and CDR2 FQNEAQ (reference sequence).

This clonotype was counted a few times. The gene calls are TRBV4-2 and TRBJ2-2; 7 bases line up with TRBD2. The CDR3 totals 16 residues. The V gene's germline CDR1 is LGHNA and CDR2 YNFKEQ. The junction had 9 bases not matched to a gene; V was cut back by 4 bases and J by 4 bases. CDR3 sequence: CASSPEGTTLTGELFF. The CDR3 nucleotides are TGTGCCAGCAGCCCCGAAGGGACTACCCTCACCGGGGAGCTGTTTTTT.

V gene TRBV7-2 combines with J gene TRBJ2-5, with 9 bases lining up with TRBD2. CDR3 length: 16 residues. V dropped 1 base and J dropped 4; count of bases not matched to a gene: 7. Germline CDR1 and CDR2: SGHTA and FQGNSA. For the CDR3, the DNA is TGTGCCAGCAGCTTAGGGGTAGCGGGAGTGCGAGAGACCCAGTACTTC. Translating it yields CASSLGVAGVRETQYF.

This clonotype has just a few counts. The chain is built from TRBV3-1 and TRBJ2-7; 11 positions match TRBD2. Unmatched junction bases numbered 8, after V lost 1 base and J lost 3 bases. Germline V lookup: CDR1 LGHDT, CDR2 YNNKEL (reference sequence). This CDR3 has 17 amino acids. CDR3 region: CASSQGGALAGDYEQYF. For the CDR3, the DNA is TGTGCCAGCAGCCAAGGAGGAGCACTAGCGGGAGACTACGAGCAGTACTTC.

CDR3 residues: CASSVSQTSGTYNEQFF. The CDR3 nucleotides are TGTGCCAGCAGCGTTTCCCAGACTAGCGGGACCTACAATGAGCAGTTCTTC. The chain carries TRBV9 and TRBJ2-1; 11 positions match TRBD2. The CDR3 length is 17 residues. V lost 2 bases to trimming and J lost 2 bases; unmatched junction nucleotides: 6. Germline V lookup: CDR1 SGDLS, CDR2 YYNGEE. The full variable domain, completed using reference TRBV9 and TRBJ2-1, is DSGVTQTPKHLITATGQRVTLRCSPRSGDLSVYWYQQSLDQGLQFLIQYYNGEERAKGNILERFSAQQFPDLHSELNLSSLELGDSALYFCASSVSQTSGTYNEQFFGPGTRLTVL.

In this sample, this clonotype turned up a few times. The CDR3 region is CASSQTSGHYQETQYF. CDR3 nucleotides: TGTGCCAGCAGCCAAACTAGCGGGCACTACCAAGAGACCCAGTACTTC. V usage is TRBV4-2 and J usage is TRBJ2-5; 9 bases line up with TRBD2. V lost 2 bases, J lost 0 bases, and 4 bases stayed unmatched. CDR1 LGHNA and CDR2 YNFKEQ come from the germline V gene. CDR3 size: 16 residues.